Included here is one TCR beta chain sequence, with context. The length of the CDR3 is 13 residues. Germline loops: CDR1 SEHNR, CDR2 FQNEAQ (reference sequence). Trimming took 1 base from V and 4 from J, leaving 8 bases between them. This record belongs to a study of T cell changes during pregnancy in multiple sclerosis. Assay used: immunoSEQ multiplex PCR; TCRdb lists only in-frame clones, some missing. The sample consists of tens of thousands of clones, 85% to 95% of them appearing once. The sample was CD8+ T cells from peripheral blood mononuclear cells, taken in the second trimester of pregnancy. The chain links TRBV7-9 to TRBJ2-7; D might be TRBD2 (5 bases). This TCR came from a female donor with multiple sclerosis, enrolled in a pregnancy study. CDR3 amino acids: CASSLGLAYEQYF. The CDR3, as DNA: TGTGCCAGCAGCTTAGGGCTAGCTTACGAGCAGTACTTC.